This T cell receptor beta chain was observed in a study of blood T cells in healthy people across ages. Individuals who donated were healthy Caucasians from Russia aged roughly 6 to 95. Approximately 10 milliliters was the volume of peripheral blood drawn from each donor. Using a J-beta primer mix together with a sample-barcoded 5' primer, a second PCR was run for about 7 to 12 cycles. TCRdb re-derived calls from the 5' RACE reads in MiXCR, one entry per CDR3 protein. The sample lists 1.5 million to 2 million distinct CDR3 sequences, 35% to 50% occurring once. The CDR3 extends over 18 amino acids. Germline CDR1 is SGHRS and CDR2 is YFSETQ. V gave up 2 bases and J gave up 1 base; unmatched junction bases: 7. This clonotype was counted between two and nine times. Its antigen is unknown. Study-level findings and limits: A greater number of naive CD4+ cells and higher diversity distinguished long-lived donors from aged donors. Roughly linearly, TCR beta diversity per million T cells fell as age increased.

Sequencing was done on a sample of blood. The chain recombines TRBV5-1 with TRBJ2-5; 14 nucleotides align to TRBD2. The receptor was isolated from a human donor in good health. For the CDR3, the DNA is TGCGCCAGCAGCTTACGACTAGCGGGGGGGGTCATCCAAGAGACCCAGTACTTC. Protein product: CASSLRLAGGVIQETQYF.